A single sample is the source of the 24 T cell receptor beta chains below, sequenced in a study of regulatory T cells in long-lasting Graves disease. With iRepertoire HTBI primers and Arm-PCR of CDR3 regions, TCR beta libraries were built. TCRdb analysed the multiplex PCR reads with MiXCR anew, one entry per CDR3 protein. The data show some 400,000 distinct CDR3 sequences, around 14% seen once. Time point indicated: newly diagnosed GD, antithyroid drugs for less than 3 months. The TCR library was made from RNA that had been extracted from PBMCs in TRIzol. This sample was shared with a second study, whose subject was T cells in Graves' hyperthyroidism and ophthalmopathy.

This sample comprised peripheral blood mononuclear cells (PBMCs), obtained at new diagnosis, from a patient treated with antithyroid drugs. The receptor source for this set is a woman aged 25 to 39 with Graves disease.

The rearrangement uses TRBV3-1 and TRBJ1-5; 7 bases agree with TRBD1. Germline V gives CDR1 LGHDT, CDR2 YNNKEL (reference sequence). The CDR3 totals 19 residues. J was trimmed by 0 bases and V by 5 bases; bases with no gene match: 16. CDR3 coding DNA: TGTGCCAGCAGCAGAGGACAGGCGAAGCTCAGATATAGCAATCAGCCCCAGCATTTT. Its translation is CASSRGQAKLRYSNQPQHF.

This clonotype was found many times. The chain employs TRBV24-1 and TRBJ2-1, with D unclear. The CDR3 extends over 12 amino acids. Germline V lookup: CDR1 KGHDR, CDR2 SFDVKD. Trimming stripped 0 bases from V and 6 bases from J, with 2 bases between. The chain's CDR3 is CATSDLANEQFF. The CDR3 coding sequence is TGTGCCACCAGTGATTTGGCCAATGAGCAGTTCTTC.

This clonotype has a handful of counts. The DNA of the CDR3 is TGTGCCAGCAGTTTATCGTTTGGGGGCTCCTACGAGCAGTACTTC. As protein: CASSLSFGGSYEQYF. The V call is TRBV27, the J call TRBJ2-7, with D possibly called TRBD1 or TRBD2 (5 bases each). Trimming removed 0 bases from V and 0 bases from J, with 9 bases in between. The CDR3 runs to 15 residues. Germline loops: CDR1 MNHEY, CDR2 SMNVEV (reference sequence).

The V and J genes are TRBV5-1 and TRBJ2-2, with D uncertain. This CDR3 has 11 amino acids. V was clipped by 3 bases and J by 6 bases, with 3 bases between them. The germline gives CDR1 SGHRS, CDR2 YFSETQ. CDR3 nucleotides: TGCGCCAGCAGCTGGGCCGGGGAGCTGTTTTTT. This gives the protein CASSWAGELFF.

Here the CDR3 reads CASSWGGELAGSYEQYF. The CDR3 DNA sequence: TGTGCCAGCAGCTGGGGGGGGGAGCTGGCGGGTTCCTACGAGCAGTACTTC. The chain recombines TRBV9 with TRBJ2-7; TRBD2 matches 7 bases. Germline V CDR1 and CDR2: SGDLS, YYNGEE. Germline trimming cut 4 bases from V and 1 base from J; bases unmatched to any gene: 14. The CDR3 extends over 17 amino acids.

This sequence joins TRBV27 and TRBJ1-2; no clear D. Between the trimmed V and J ends, which lost 6 bases and 3 bases, there was a span of 11 bases. Germline CDR1 is MNHEY and CDR2 is SMNVEV (reference sequence). This CDR3 comprises 13 residues. CDR3 bases: TGTGCCAGCAGCCAGAAGAAATACTATGGCTACACCTTC. Its translation is CASSQKKYYGYTF.

This clonotype was detected only a few times. The rearrangement links TRBV20-1 to TRBJ2-7; D is possibly TRBD2 (5 bases). CDR3 length: 12 amino acids. V shed 2 bases and J shed 3 bases, with 8 bases lying between them. Germline V gene lookup returns CDR1 DFQATT and CDR2 SNEGSKA (reference sequence). Here the CDR3 reads CSARSRDYEQYF. The CDR3 DNA sequence: TGCAGTGCTAGATCCCGGGACTACGAGCAGTACTTC.

The V gene is TRBV20-1, the J gene TRBJ2-7; 8 bases agree with TRBD2. CDR1 DFQATT and CDR2 SNEGSKA come from the germline V gene (reference sequence). This CDR3 region has 15 residues. V dropped 0 bases and J dropped 3; count of bases not matched to a gene: 7. CDR3 sequence (DNA): TGCAGTGCTAGAGATCCAGCGGGAGTGTACTACGAGCAGTACTTC. Its translation: CSARDPAGVYYEQYF.

This clonotype was recorded many times. The rearrangement links TRBV24-1 to TRBJ2-7, with 8 bases that match TRBD2. V dropped 4 bases and J dropped 4; count of bases not matched to a gene: 11. CDR3 length equals 16 residues. CDR1 and CDR2 (germline): KGHDR, SFDVKD. The CDR3 loop reads CATSDSTPSGSYEQYF. The CDR3 nucleotides are TGTGCCACCAGTGACTCAACGCCTAGCGGGTCGTACGAGCAGTACTTC.

About this clonotype: A much larger clone sits a single nucleotide away, making a read error possible. V gene TRBV27 combines with J gene TRBJ1-2; D gene ambiguous. There are 15 residues in the CDR3. Germline-derived CDR1 and CDR2 are MNHEY and SMNVEV (reference sequence). CDR3 loop: CVSSYTAAANYGYTF. The DNA for the CDR3 is TGTGTCAGCAGTTATACCGCGGCAGCCAACTATGGCTACACCTTC.

This clonotype has ten or more counts. The CDR3 region is CASSQSPSSGREAYNEQFF. Written as DNA, the CDR3 is TGTGCCAGCAGCCAATCGCCTTCTAGCGGGAGGGAAGCCTACAATGAGCAGTTCTTC. This sequence joins TRBV7-9 and TRBJ2-1; 12 bases are a match to TRBD2. The V and J ends lost 5 bases and 2 bases, in that order; junction bases with no gene match: 13. Germline V gene data show CDR1 as SEHNR and CDR2 as FQNEAQ (reference sequence). The CDR3 sequence is 19 residues long. Based on the CDR3 plus reference TRBV7-9 and TRBJ2-1, the full variable domain is DTGVSQNPRHKITKRGQNVTFRCDPISEHNRLYWYRQTLGQGPEFLTYFQNEAQLEKSRLLSDRFSAERPKGSFSTLEIQRTEQGDSAMYLCASSQSPSSGREAYNEQFFGPGTRLTVL.

This clonotype was recorded at least ten times. This chain links TRBV2 with TRBJ2-5; maybe TRBD2 (5 bases). The CDR3 has 11 amino acids. In germline, CDR1 is SNHLY, CDR2 FYNNEI. The germline V and J ends were trimmed by 11 bases and 3 bases, with 10 bases remaining between them. In nucleotides, the CDR3 is TGTGCCCGCGGGCAGGAAGAGACCCAGTACTTC. Its translation is CARGQEETQYF.

This clonotype was seen ten or more times. The chain joins TRBV5-1 to TRBJ2-7, with D possibly matching TRBD1 (5 bases). CDR1 is SGHRS and CDR2 is YFSETQ in the germline V gene. Trimming removed 1 base from V and 7 bases from J, with 12 bases in between. The length of the CDR3 is 13 residues. CDR3 residues: CASSLFQGYEQYF. CDR3 DNA: TGCGCCAGCAGCTTGTTTCAGGGCTATGAGCAGTACTTC.

This clonotype showed up just a few times. The rearrangement uses TRBV24-1 and TRBJ1-5; no firm D call. V lost 5 bases, J lost 5 bases, and 9 bases lay in between. The CDR3 length is 13 residues. Germline lookup yields CDR1 KGHDR and CDR2 SFDVKD. The CDR3 loop reads CATSGRGDQPQHF. For the CDR3, the DNA is TGTGCCACCAGTGGTCGCGGAGATCAGCCCCAGCATTTT.

The chain links TRBV9 to TRBJ2-3; 8 bases agree with TRBD1. The V and J ends lost 2 bases and 4 bases, in that order; junction bases with no gene match: 12. This CDR3 region has 17 residues. CDR1 is SGDLS and CDR2 is YYNGEE in the germline V gene. CDR3 coding DNA: TGTGCCAGCAGCGTTGATCTGGACAGGGCGATGTCAGATACGCAGTATTTT. This encodes CASSVDLDRAMSDTQYF.

The rearrangement uses TRBV7-3 and TRBJ2-3; D unresolved. Germline CDR1 reads SGHTA; CDR2 reads FQGTGA. The CDR3 covers 19 residues. The V and J ends lost 5 bases and 1 base respectively, with 25 bases between them. This CDR3 is CASSRPKPPGARGTDTQYF. CDR3 nucleotide sequence: TGTGCCAGCAGCCGCCCAAAACCGCCAGGAGCAAGGGGCACAGATACGCAGTATTTT. Supplemented by reference TRBV7-3 and TRBJ2-3, the full variable domain reads GAGVSQTPSNKVTEKGKYVELRCDPISGHTALYWYRQSLGQGPEFLIYFQGTGAADDSGLPNDRFFAVRPEGSVSTLKIQRTERGDSAVYLCASSRPKPPGARGTDTQYFGPGTRLTVL.

Points on this clonotype: One base away lies a much larger clone, so this may be a sequencing read error. The V call is TRBV2, the J call TRBJ1-4; D is perhaps TRBD1 (5 bases). CDR1 and CDR2 from the germline V gene are SNHLY and FYNNEI. The CDR3 totals 14 residues. As DNA, the CDR3 is TGTGCCAGCAGAAAGCAGGGAACTGATGAAAAACTGTTTTTT. Its protein is CASRKQGTDEKLFF.

V gene TRBV4-1 combines with J gene TRBJ2-7, with D perhaps TRBD1 or TRBD2 (5 bases each). V lost 2 bases, J lost 0 bases, and 14 bases lay in between. CDR1 and CDR2 (germline): MGHRA, YSYEKL. This CDR3 contains 16 residues. The CDR3 is CASSQTGTASSYEQYF. Written as DNA, the CDR3 is TGCGCCAGCAGCCAAACCGGGACCGCAAGCTCCTACGAGCAGTACTTC.

Notes on this clonotype: A junction boundary mismatches the germline segment, possibly from a read error. The rearrangement joins TRBV2 to TRBJ2-1; the match to TRBD2 covers 14 bases. Per the germline V gene, CDR1 is SNHLY and CDR2 is FYNNEI. The CDR3 length is 19 residues. The CDR3: CASSERTSGRLGSYNKQFF. CDR3 in DNA: TGTGCCAGCAGTGAGAGGACTAGCGGGAGGTTGGGCTCCTACAATAAGCAGTTCTTC.

Many counts were recorded for this clonotype. The chain joins TRBV5-1 to TRBJ2-3; D might be TRBD2 (6 bases). There are 15 residues in the CDR3. The ends were cut back, 0 bases at V and 7 bases at J, with 15 bases in the middle. Germline V gene lookup returns CDR1 SGHRS and CDR2 YFSETQ. DNA for the CDR3: TGCGCCAGCAGCTTGGGGACTATCTCGGGAAATACGCAGTATTTT. It codes for CASSLGTISGNTQYF.

In this sample, this clonotype turned up many times. The chain is built from TRBV3-1 and TRBJ2-7; maybe TRBD1 (5 bases). This CDR3 has 11 amino acids. The germline gives CDR1 LGHDT, CDR2 YNNKEL (reference sequence). V lost 8 bases and J lost 5, with 10 bases in between. The CDR3 spells CASGAWDEQYF. CDR3 DNA: TGTGCCAGCGGGGCGTGGGACGAGCAGTACTTC.

This clonotype was counted at least ten times. V and J are TRBV28 and TRBJ2-1, with 9 bases matching TRBD2. Germline CDR1 is MDHEN and CDR2 is SYDVKM. This CDR3 region has 15 residues. The J segment lost 7 bases and the V segment lost 5 bases, leaving 9 bases of the junction unmatched. CDR3 loop: CASSQPGLAQNEQFF. CDR3 in DNA: TGTGCCAGCAGTCAACCGGGACTAGCACAGAATGAGCAGTTCTTC.

This clonotype was observed at least ten times. V and J are TRBV20-1 and TRBJ2-1, with 13 bases that match TRBD2. This CDR3 contains 16 residues. V was clipped by 5 bases and J by 7 bases; unmatched bases: 11. Germline-derived CDR1 and CDR2 are DFQATT and SNEGSKA (reference sequence). CDR3 amino acids: CSAGIERTSGSNEQFF. The CDR3 DNA follows: TGCAGTGCTGGGATTGAGAGGACTAGCGGGAGTAATGAGCAGTTCTTC.

This chain links TRBV5-8 with TRBJ2-7; 10 positions agree with TRBD1. The V gene end was trimmed by 4 bases and the J gene end by 6 bases; junction bases not matched to a gene: 13. The CDR3 has 16 amino acids. The germline CDR1 and CDR2 sequences are SGHTS and YDEGEE. This CDR3 is CASSRHGQGVLREQYF. The CDR3 nucleotides read TGTGCCAGCAGCCGACATGGACAGGGGGTATTGCGCGAGCAGTACTTC.